The present TCR beta chain was sequenced within a study of cytomegalovirus exposure and HLA in healthy donors. Findings and limits, study-wide: Reportedly, TCR beta sequences accurately predicted HLA-A and HLA-B alleles in most subjects. Apparent HLA restriction characterized most CMV-associated TCR beta chains in a later analysis.

A remark on this clone: The antigen is not known. Compared with germline, one end of the junction differs, possibly owing to a read error.

13 Jbeta primers and 60 Vbeta primers were used for the PCR. Method: immunoSEQ multiplex PCR; TCRdb's copy keeps in-frame clones and lacks some. The top ten hold 7% of the sample, which has over 150,000 clones, about 82% seen once. The germline V gene has CDR1 SGDLS and CDR2 YYNGEE. This CDR3 comprises 14 residues. The sequenced material came from PBMCs. The receptor was isolated from a woman in her 30s in good health and CMV-seropositive. The chain couples TRBV9 to TRBJ1-6, with D uncertain. CDR3 nucleotide sequence: TGTGCCAGCAGGGACGGGGTCCCAAATTCACCCCCCCACTTT. This codes for CASRDGVPNSPPHF.